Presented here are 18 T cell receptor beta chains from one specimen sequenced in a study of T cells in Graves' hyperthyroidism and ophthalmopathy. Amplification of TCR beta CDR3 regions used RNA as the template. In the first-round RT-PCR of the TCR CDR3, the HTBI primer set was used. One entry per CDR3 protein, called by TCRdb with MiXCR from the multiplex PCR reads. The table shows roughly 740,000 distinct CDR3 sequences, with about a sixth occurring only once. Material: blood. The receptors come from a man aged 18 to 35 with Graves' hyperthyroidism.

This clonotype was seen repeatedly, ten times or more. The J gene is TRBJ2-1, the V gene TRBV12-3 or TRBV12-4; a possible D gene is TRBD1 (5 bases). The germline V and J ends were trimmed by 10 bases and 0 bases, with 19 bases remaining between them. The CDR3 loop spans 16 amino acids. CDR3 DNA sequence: TGTGCCACCGGATTAGGGGCCCGGAGCTCCTACAATGAGCAGTTCTTC. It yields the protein CATGLGARSSYNEQFF.

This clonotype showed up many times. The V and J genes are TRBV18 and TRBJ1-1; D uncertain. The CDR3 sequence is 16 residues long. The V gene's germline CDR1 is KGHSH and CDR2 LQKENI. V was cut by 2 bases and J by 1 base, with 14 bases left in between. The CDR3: CASSPTPGLRNTEAFF. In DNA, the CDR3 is TGTGCCAGCTCACCAACTCCTGGACTCAGGAACACTGAAGCTTTCTTT.

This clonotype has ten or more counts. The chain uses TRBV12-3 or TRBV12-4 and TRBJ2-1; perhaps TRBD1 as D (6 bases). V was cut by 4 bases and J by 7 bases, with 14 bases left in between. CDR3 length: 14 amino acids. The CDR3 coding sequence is TGTGCCAGCAGTTCCCGGACAGAAATGAATGAGCAGTTCTTC. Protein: CASSSRTEMNEQFF.

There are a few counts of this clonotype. CDR3 loop: CSVTGGPYEQYF. The CDR3 DNA reads TGCAGCGTGACAGGGGGCCCCTACGAGCAGTACTTC. The chain is built from TRBV29-1 and TRBJ2-7; 10 positions match TRBD1. Germline values: CDR1 SQVTM, CDR2 ANQGSEA. The ends lost 6 bases at V and 2 bases at J; junction bases unmatched: 1. The CDR3 extends over 12 amino acids.

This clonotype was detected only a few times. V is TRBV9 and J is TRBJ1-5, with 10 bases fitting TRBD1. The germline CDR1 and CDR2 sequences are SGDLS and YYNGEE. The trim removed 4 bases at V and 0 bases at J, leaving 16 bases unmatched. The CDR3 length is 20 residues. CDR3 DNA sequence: TGTGCCAGCAGCCCTCCCCGACAGGGGGCCGGGGGTTATAGCAATCAGCCCCAGCATTTT. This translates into CASSPPRQGAGGYSNQPQHF.

CDR3 bases: TGCAGTGCTGTAACCCGGGCAAGGGGTGACATTCAGTACTTC. This gives the protein CSAVTRARGDIQYF. The chain uses TRBV20-1 and TRBJ2-4; TRBD1 is a possible D gene (5 bases). The CDR3 is 14 amino acids. The germline V gene has CDR1 DFQATT and CDR2 SNEGSKA (reference sequence). Between the trimmed V and J ends, which lost 5 bases and 8 bases, there was a span of 19 bases.

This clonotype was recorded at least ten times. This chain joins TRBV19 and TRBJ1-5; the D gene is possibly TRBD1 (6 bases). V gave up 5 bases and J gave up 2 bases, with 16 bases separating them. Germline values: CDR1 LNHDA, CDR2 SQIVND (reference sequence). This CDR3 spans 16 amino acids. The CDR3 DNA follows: TGTGCCAGTAGTGATTCGACAGGTAGGGGCAATCAGCCCCAGCATTTT. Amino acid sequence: CASSDSTGRGNQPQHF.

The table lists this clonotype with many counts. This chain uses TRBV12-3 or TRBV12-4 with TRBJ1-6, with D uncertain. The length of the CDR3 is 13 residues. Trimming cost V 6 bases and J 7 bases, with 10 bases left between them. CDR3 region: CASSAEGNSPLHF. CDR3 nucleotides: TGTGCCAGCAGCGCGGAAGGGAATTCACCCCTCCACTTT.

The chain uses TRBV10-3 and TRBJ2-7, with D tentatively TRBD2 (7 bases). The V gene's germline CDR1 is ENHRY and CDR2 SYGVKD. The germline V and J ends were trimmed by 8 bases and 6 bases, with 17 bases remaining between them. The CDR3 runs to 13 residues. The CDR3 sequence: CAIGPYREGEQYF. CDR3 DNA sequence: TGTGCCATCGGACCATACAGGGAGGGCGAGCAGTACTTC.

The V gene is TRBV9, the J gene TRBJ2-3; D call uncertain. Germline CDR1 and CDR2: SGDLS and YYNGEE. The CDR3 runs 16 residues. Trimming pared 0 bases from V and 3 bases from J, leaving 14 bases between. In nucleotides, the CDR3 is TGTGCCAGCAGCGTAGCCGGATGGGGAAGGACAGATACGCAGTATTTT. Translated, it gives CASSVAGWGRTDTQYF.

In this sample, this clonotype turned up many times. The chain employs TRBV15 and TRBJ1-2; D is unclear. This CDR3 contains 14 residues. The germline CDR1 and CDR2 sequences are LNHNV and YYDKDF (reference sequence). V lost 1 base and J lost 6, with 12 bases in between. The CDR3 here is CATSRVDYFDGYTF. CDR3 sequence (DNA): TGTGCCACCAGCAGAGTTGATTATTTCGATGGCTACACCTTC.

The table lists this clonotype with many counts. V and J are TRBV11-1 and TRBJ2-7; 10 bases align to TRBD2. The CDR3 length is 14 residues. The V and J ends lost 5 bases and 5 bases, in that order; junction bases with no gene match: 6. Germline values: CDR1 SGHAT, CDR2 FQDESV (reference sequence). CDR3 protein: CASSLGLAGDEQYF. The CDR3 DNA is TGTGCCAGCAGCCTGGGGCTAGCGGGAGACGAGCAGTACTTC.

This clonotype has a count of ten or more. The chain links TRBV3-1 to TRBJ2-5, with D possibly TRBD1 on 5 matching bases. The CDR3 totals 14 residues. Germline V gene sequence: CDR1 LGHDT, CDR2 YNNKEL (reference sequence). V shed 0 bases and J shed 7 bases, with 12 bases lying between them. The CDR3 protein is CASSQDSSGSTQYF. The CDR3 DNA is TGTGCCAGCAGCCAAGATTCGTCAGGGTCGACCCAGTACTTC.

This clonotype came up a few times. The CDR3 spells CASSPSGRRTYEQYF. The CDR3 coding sequence is TGTGCCAGCAGCCCTAGCGGGAGGAGAACCTACGAGCAGTACTTC. The J gene is TRBJ2-7, the V gene TRBV16; 11 positions match TRBD2. The length of the CDR3 is 15 residues. Germline CDR1 KGHSY, CDR2 FQNENV. With V trimmed by 4 bases and J by 2 bases, 4 bases remained unmatched.

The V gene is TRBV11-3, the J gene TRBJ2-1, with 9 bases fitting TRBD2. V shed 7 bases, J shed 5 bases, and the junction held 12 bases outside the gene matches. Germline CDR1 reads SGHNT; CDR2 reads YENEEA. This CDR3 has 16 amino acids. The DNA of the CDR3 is TGTGCCAGCACACATAATAGCGGGAGCGGCAACAATGAGCAGTTCTTC. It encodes CASTHNSGSGNNEQFF.

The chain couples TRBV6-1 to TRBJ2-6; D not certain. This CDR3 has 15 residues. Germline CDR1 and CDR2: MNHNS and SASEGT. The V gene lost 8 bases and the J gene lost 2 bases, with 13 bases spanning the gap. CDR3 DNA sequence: TGTGCCAGCGCTGCAGATTTAGCTGGGGCCAACGTCCTGACTTTC. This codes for CASAADLAGANVLTF.

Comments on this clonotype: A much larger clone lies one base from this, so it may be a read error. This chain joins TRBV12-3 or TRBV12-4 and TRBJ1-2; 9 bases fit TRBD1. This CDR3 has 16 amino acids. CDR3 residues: CASGLGTGLTNYGYTF. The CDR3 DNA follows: TGTGCCAGCGGTTTAGGGACAGGGCTAACTAACTATGGCTACACCTTC.

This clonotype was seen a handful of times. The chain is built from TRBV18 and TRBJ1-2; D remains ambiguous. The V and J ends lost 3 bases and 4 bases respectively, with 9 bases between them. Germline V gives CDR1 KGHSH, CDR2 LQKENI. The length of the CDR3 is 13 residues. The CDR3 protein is CASSPQQSYGYTF. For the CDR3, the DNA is TGTGCCAGCTCACCCCAACAATCCTATGGCTACACCTTC. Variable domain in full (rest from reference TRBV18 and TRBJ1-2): NAGVMQNPRHLVRRRGQEARLRCSPMKGHSHVYWYRQLPEEGLKFMVYLQKENIIDESGMPKERFSAEFPKEGPSILRIQQVVRGDSAAYFCASSPQQSYGYTFGSGTRLTVV.